The clone carrying this TCR beta chain came up a few times. The antigen remains unidentified. The data were taken from a study of T-cell memory formation after mild COVID-19. One entry per CDR3 protein, called by TCRdb with MiXCR from the 5' RACE reads. The sample has roughly 250,000 distinct CDR3 sequences, about 16% seen once. Study conclusions and caveats: Contracting CD4+ clones lay largely in CM and EM, with CD8+ ones residing in EMRA. Among clones peaking at day 37 in the second wave, SARS-CoV-2 specificity remained unconfirmed.

This TCR was sampled from a man younger than 30 who had mild COVID-19 (a few samples of this study predate the infection). Cell type and time point are not known. Sequences were obtained from PBMCs or a T cell subset sorted from them (not recorded which).

The chain's CDR3 is CASSLGWAYNEQFF. CDR3 DNA: TGTGCCAGCAGCTTAGGGTGGGCATACAATGAGCAGTTCTTC. The gene calls are TRBV7-9 and TRBJ2-1; D not certain. V gave up 1 base and J gave up 4 bases, with 8 bases separating them. Looked up from germline, CDR1 is SEHNR and CDR2 is FQNEAQ (reference sequence). The CDR3 runs 14 residues.